Each of the 31 T cell receptor beta chains below was sequenced from the same sample in a study of Graves' ophthalmopathy and Graves' hyperthyroidism. Amplification of TCR beta CDR3 regions used RNA transcripts. Scientists carried out first-round RT-PCR using HTBI primers and then a second-round multiplex PCR. TCRdb recomputed calls from the multiplex PCR reads with MiXCR, one row per CDR3 protein. The profile covers about 620,000 distinct CDR3 sequences, with 20% to 25% appearing a single time and about 6.6% taken by the ten largest. Sample: peripheral blood. The receptors were sampled from a young woman with stable Graves' hyperthyroidism. Some clones in this sample may be carry-over from other donors' samples.

The CDR3 DNA reads as TGTGCCAGCAGCTTAGGGACGGTCAATAATTCACCCCTCCACTTT. It is translated as CASSLGTVNNSPLHF. The rearrangement joins TRBV7-9 to TRBJ1-6; no clear D. Germline lookup yields CDR1 SEHNR and CDR2 FQNEAQ (reference sequence). This CDR3 has 15 amino acids. Deletions cut 1 base from V and 5 bases from J, with 9 bases between.

This clonotype was counted at least ten times. The CDR3 DNA sequence: TGTGCCAGTAGTGCAACTCGGGAGGGGCGGTCACCCCTCCACTTT. It yields the protein CASSATREGRSPLHF. J is TRBJ1-6 and V is TRBV19; a possible D gene is TRBD1 (5 bases). The length of the CDR3 is 15 residues. Germline loops: CDR1 LNHDA, CDR2 SQIVND (reference sequence). V was trimmed by 5 bases and J by 10 bases, leaving 18 bases between them.

The sample holds many counts of this clonotype. The chain combines TRBV12-3 or TRBV12-4 with TRBJ1-5; 8 bases align to TRBD1. J gave up 6 bases and V 6 bases, and 10 bases lay outside the gene matches. The CDR3 consists of 15 residues. CDR3 nucleotide sequence: TGTGCCAGCAGACTAGGGACAGGAGGGGGTCAGCCCCAGCATTTT. Translation: CASRLGTGGGQPQHF.

Ten or more counts support this clonotype. V and J are TRBV6-2 or TRBV6-3 and TRBJ2-7; D is uncertain. Per germline, CDR1 MNHEY and CDR2 SVGEGT. This CDR3 region has 13 residues. V lost 5 bases and J lost 0, with 8 bases in between. CDR3 protein: CASSGPNSYEQYF. The DNA of the CDR3 is TGTGCCAGCAGTGGACCGAACTCCTACGAGCAGTACTTC.

This clonotype has just a few counts. The chain uses TRBV20-1 and TRBJ1-1; 8 bases align to TRBD1. The germline V gene has CDR1 DFQATT and CDR2 SNEGSKA (reference sequence). This CDR3 is 15 amino acids long. V shed 5 bases, J shed 4 bases, and the junction held 12 bases outside the gene matches. As DNA, the CDR3 is TGCAGTGCTTCTGGACAGGGTTTCCTGATCACTGAAGCTTTCTTT. Its translation is CSASGQGFLITEAFF.

The chain combines TRBV19 with TRBJ1-1, with 7 bases identical to TRBD1. V shed 4 bases and J 1 base; nucleotides not matched to a gene: 3. Germline CDR1 reads LNHDA; CDR2 reads SQIVND (reference sequence). This CDR3 is 14 amino acids long. The CDR3 reads CASSTGGANTEAFF. The CDR3 DNA follows: TGTGCCAGTAGTACAGGGGGGGCGAACACTGAAGCTTTCTTT.

This chain joins TRBV19 and TRBJ2-5; 15 bases are a match to TRBD2. The length of the CDR3 is 16 residues. Germline V CDR1 and CDR2: LNHDA, SQIVND (reference sequence). The V gene end was trimmed by 3 bases and the J gene end by 5 bases; junction bases not matched to a gene: 4. This chain's CDR3 is CASSIRGLAGGETQYF. CDR3 nucleotide sequence: TGTGCCAGTAGTATTCGGGGACTAGCGGGAGGCGAGACCCAGTACTTC.

There are many counts of this clonotype. The chain couples TRBV29-1 to TRBJ2-5; TRBD2 aligns across 7 bases. Germline loops: CDR1 SQVTM, CDR2 ANQGSEA. This CDR3 has 12 amino acids. J lost 5 bases, V lost 3 bases, and 3 bases had no gene match. CDR3 DNA: TGCAGCGTTGAGGGGGGAGGGGAGACCCAGTACTTC. Translating it yields CSVEGGGETQYF. Drawing the rest from reference TRBV29-1 and TRBJ2-5, the complete variable domain is SAVISQKPSRDICQRGTSLTIQCQVDSQVTMMFWYRQQPGQSLTLIATANQGSEATYESGFVIDKFPISRPNLTFSTLTVSNMSPEDSSIYLCSVEGGGETQYFGPGTRLLVL.

With respect to this clonotype: This clone may be a read error of a much larger clone one base away. This sequence joins TRBV7-2 and TRBJ1-6, with TRBD1 matching 8 bases. The CDR3 sequence is 15 residues long. CDR1 is SGHTA, CDR2 FQGNSA, per germline. V was pared by 4 bases and J by 7 bases, with 6 bases of the junction left unmatched. The CDR3 DNA reads TGTGCCAGCAGCTCGCTCGGGACAGGAAATTCACCCCTCCACTTT. This codes for CASSSLGTGNSPLHF.

The table lists this clonotype with many counts. The chain combines TRBV11-2 with TRBJ2-7; D is possibly TRBD1 (7 bases). Trimming removed 3 bases from V and 1 base from J, with 10 bases in between. Germline lookup yields CDR1 SGHAT and CDR2 FQNNGV. This CDR3 spans 14 amino acids. Written as DNA, the CDR3 is TGTGCCAGCAGCTTGTCAGGGGGGTCCTACGAGCAGTACTTC. Amino acid sequence: CASSLSGGSYEQYF.

This clonotype was counted a few times. The chain links TRBV5-1 to TRBJ2-6, with TRBD1 matching over 10 bases. The CDR3 has 16 amino acids. Germline CDR1 reads SGHRS; CDR2 reads YFSETQ. The trim removed 3 bases at V and 2 bases at J, leaving 2 bases unmatched. CDR3 bases: TGCGCCAGCAGCTCCGGGACAGGGGCTGGGGCCAACGTCCTGACTTTC. This encodes CASSSGTGAGANVLTF.

This clonotype occurred a few times. The gene calls are TRBV20-1 and TRBJ1-6; TRBD1 agrees at 7 bases. Losses at the gene ends were 6 bases for V and 0 bases for J; bases not matched to a gene: 8. CDR1 and CDR2 (germline): DFQATT, SNEGSKA (reference sequence). CDR3 length: 16 residues. CDR3 DNA sequence: TGCAGTGCAAGGGACAGCCATAGCTCCTATAATTCACCCCTCCACTTT. This sequence encodes CSARDSHSSYNSPLHF.

This chain connects TRBV15 to TRBJ2-7, with TRBD1 identical over 12 bases. With 5 bases clipped from V and 6 bases from J, the junction kept 8 bases outside the gene matches. In germline, CDR1 is LNHNV, CDR2 YYDKDF (reference sequence). The CDR3 length is 15 residues. Here the CDR3 DNA reads TGTGCCACCAGCTATAGGGGACAGGGGGCTAGCGAGCAGTACTTC. Translating it yields CATSYRGQGASEQYF.

This clonotype was seen at least ten times. V gene TRBV6-5 combines with J gene TRBJ1-1, with D hard to call. CDR3 length: 16 amino acids. Germline V gene lookup returns CDR1 MNHEY and CDR2 SVGAGI. V gave up 0 bases and J gave up 2 bases, with 13 bases separating them. In DNA form, the CDR3 reads TGTGCCAGCAGTTACTCCCGACCAGCGTTAAACACTGAAGCTTTCTTT. Its translation is CASSYSRPALNTEAFF.

This clonotype showed up many times. The chain employs TRBV14 and TRBJ2-5; 8 bases match TRBD2. Germline CDR1 SGHDN, CDR2 FVKESK. The CDR3 is 15 amino acids. After removal of 3 bases from V and 4 bases from J, the junction contained 7 bases not matched to a gene. The CDR3 DNA reads as TGTGCCAGCAGCCAGATGGACGGGAGGGCAGAGACCCAGTACTTC. It specifies CASSQMDGRAETQYF.

In this sample, this clonotype turned up many times. J is TRBJ1-2 and V is TRBV20-1; TRBD1 matches 7 bases. CDR1 is DFQATT and CDR2 is SNEGSKA in the germline V gene (reference sequence). The CDR3 has 16 amino acids. With V trimmed by 0 bases and J by 0 bases, 7 bases remained unmatched. This CDR3 reads CSARDIAGTANYGYTF. CDR3 coding DNA: TGCAGTGCTAGAGACATCGCCGGGACAGCTAACTATGGCTACACCTTC.

This clonotype has just a few counts. The chain uses TRBV6-5 and TRBJ2-2, with 7 bases identical to TRBD2. Per germline, CDR1 MNHEY and CDR2 SVGAGI. The CDR3 is made up of 16 amino acids. V lost 2 bases, J lost 0 bases, and 3 bases stayed unmatched. This chain's CDR3 is CASSYRGVANTGELFF. The CDR3 region has the DNA TGTGCCAGCAGTTACCGGGGGGTCGCGAACACCGGGGAGCTGTTTTTT.

This clonotype was observed at least ten times. The chain uses TRBV28 and TRBJ1-5; 9 bases are shared with TRBD1. The CDR3 is 14 residues long. Germline V CDR1 and CDR2: MDHEN, SYDVKM. Unmatched junction bases numbered 7, after V lost 8 bases and J lost 5 bases. This CDR3 is CASQEDRGYQPQHF. CDR3 DNA sequence: TGTGCCAGCCAAGAGGACAGGGGTTATCAGCCCCAGCATTTT. Full variable domain (remainder filled in from reference TRBV28 and TRBJ1-5): DVKVTQSSRYLVKRTGEKVFLECVQDMDHENMFWYRQDPGLGLRLIYFSYDVKMKEKGDIPEGYSVSREKKERFSLILESASTNQTSMYLCASQEDRGYQPQHFGDGTRLSIL.

This clonotype was observed at least ten times. This sequence joins TRBV6-5 and TRBJ2-7, with D possibly TRBD2 on 6 matching bases. In germline, CDR1 is MNHEY, CDR2 SVGAGI. Trimming cost V 2 bases and J 2 bases, with 16 bases left between them. The CDR3 has 16 amino acids. This CDR3 is CASSYLGRGGAYEQYF. The CDR3 DNA follows: TGTGCCAGCAGTTACCTCGGTAGGGGCGGGGCCTACGAGCAGTACTTC.

This chain connects TRBV3-1 to TRBJ2-2; D is uncertain. Trimming removed 0 bases at V and 6 bases at J, with 5 bases between. CDR3 length: 13 residues. CDR1 is LGHDT, CDR2 YNNKEL, per germline (reference sequence). The CDR3 spells CASSQDQAGELFF. The CDR3 bases are TGTGCCAGCAGCCAAGATCAGGCCGGGGAGCTGTTTTTT.

This clonotype was counted ten times or more. The genes are TRBV29-1 and TRBJ2-7, with 7 bases matching TRBD1. V lost 6 bases and J lost 3; bases outside the gene matches: 5. CDR1 is SQVTM and CDR2 is ANQGSEA in the germline V gene. The CDR3 loop spans 12 amino acids. DNA of the CDR3: TGCAGCGTCAACCGGGACAGCTACGAGCAGTACTTC. It yields the protein CSVNRDSYEQYF.

Ten or more counts support this clonotype. V gene TRBV5-6 combines with J gene TRBJ2-5; D might be TRBD2 (7 bases). The CDR3 covers 14 residues. Per the germline V gene, CDR1 is SGHDT and CDR2 is YYEEEE. V was trimmed by 6 bases and J by 4 bases, leaving 16 bases between them. The CDR3 DNA follows: TGTGCCAGCATCGACGAGGGGGGGGCAGAGACCCAGTACTTC. Amino acids: CASIDEGGAETQYF.

This clonotype came up many times. V and J are TRBV4-1 and TRBJ2-5, with TRBD2 as a possible D gene (5 bases). CDR3 length: 14 residues. Trimming took 5 bases from V and 0 from J, leaving 10 bases between them. Germline CDR1 MGHRA, CDR2 YSYEKL. CDR3 nucleotides: TGCGCCAGCAGCACCGACTACTACCAAGAGACCCAGTACTTC. Amino acids: CASSTDYYQETQYF.

This clonotype has a count of ten or more. The chain has TRBV20-1 and TRBJ1-1; no firm D call. Germline V gene data show CDR1 as DFQATT and CDR2 as SNEGSKA (reference sequence). Trimming left V 2 bases short and J 7 bases short, with 11 bases between. This CDR3 contains 12 residues. The CDR3 coding sequence is TGCAGTGCTAGACTCCGAGGGATTGAAGCTTTCTTT. Its protein product is CSARLRGIEAFF.

Ten or more counts support this clonotype. The chain couples TRBV12-3 or TRBV12-4 to TRBJ1-1; D possibly corresponds to TRBD1 (6 bases). This CDR3 region has 14 residues. The V gene lost 3 bases and the J gene lost 3 bases, with 11 bases spanning the gap. The chain's CDR3 is CASSFFRGDTEAFF. The CDR3 nucleotides read TGTGCCAGCAGTTTTTTCAGGGGTGACACTGAAGCTTTCTTT.

This clonotype has a count of ten or more. V is TRBV27 and J is TRBJ2-2; TRBD2 matches at 9 bases. CDR1 is MNHEY and CDR2 is SMNVEV in the germline V gene (reference sequence). This CDR3 has 16 residues. The V gene end was trimmed by 7 bases and the J gene end by 0 bases; junction bases not matched to a gene: 6. Here the CDR3 DNA reads TGTGCCAGCAAGACGGGACTAGCCACGAACACCGGGGAGCTGTTTTTT. This sequence encodes CASKTGLATNTGELFF.

This clonotype has at least ten counts. This rearrangement joins TRBV6-5 to TRBJ1-2; the D gene is possibly TRBD1 (5 bases). The ends were cut back, 0 bases at V and 14 bases at J, with 13 bases in the middle. This CDR3 spans 12 amino acids. Germline assignment: CDR1 MNHEY and CDR2 SVGAGI. The CDR3 coding sequence is TGTGCCAGCAGTTACTCGAGGGGTGGTGCAACCTTC. Protein product: CASSYSRGGATF.

The table lists this clonotype with many counts. The CDR3 here is CASSPQGYTF. In nucleotides, the CDR3 is TGTGCCAGCAGTCCGCAAGGCTACACCTTC. V usage is TRBV12-3 or TRBV12-4 and J usage is TRBJ1-2; D uncertain. Trimming stripped 5 bases from V and 8 bases from J, with 6 bases between. The CDR3 totals 10 residues.

This clonotype was counted a few times. The genes are TRBV28 and TRBJ1-5; D unclear. CDR3 size: 12 residues. Between the trimmed V and J ends, which lost 11 bases and 1 base, there was a span of 9 bases. Germline CDR1 is MDHEN and CDR2 is SYDVKM. Written as DNA, the CDR3 is TGTGCCCCAGGATACAGCAATCAGCCCCAGCATTTT. The encoded protein is CAPGYSNQPQHF.

This clonotype was seen more than once but under ten times. The V gene is TRBV30, the J gene TRBJ1-5; D possibly corresponds to TRBD1 (5 bases). V lost 2 bases and J 2 bases, leaving 13 bases between the germline ends. Germline V gives CDR1 GTSNPN, CDR2 SVGIG (reference sequence). This CDR3 has 15 amino acids. The CDR3 here is CAWSPGIGGNQPQHF. DNA of the CDR3: TGTGCCTGGAGTCCGGGGATAGGGGGCAATCAGCCCCAGCATTTT.

This clonotype was observed many times. The chain combines TRBV12-3 or TRBV12-4 with TRBJ1-2; 9 bases are a match to TRBD1. V trimming: 4 bases; J trimming: 8 bases; junction bases outside the gene matches: 5. The CDR3 has 13 residues. The CDR3 DNA reads TGTGCCAGCAGTTCCGGGACAGGGACGGGCTACACCTTC. This sequence encodes CASSSGTGTGYTF.